These 5 T cell receptor beta chains share one sample of origin, sequenced in a study of T-cell memory formation after mild COVID-19. Each CDR3 protein gets one entry after TCRdb re-called the 5' RACE reads with MiXCR. The sample contains tens of thousands of distinct CDR3 sequences, approximately 7.6% of which appear only once. Material: PBMCs or a T cell subset sorted from them (not recorded which). The receptors stem from a man aged 18 to 35 who had mild COVID-19 (a few samples of this study predate the infection). Cell type and time point are not known.

This clonotype was counted a few times. This chain joins TRBV2 and TRBJ2-1; D is possibly TRBD1 (5 bases). V dropped 8 bases and J dropped 6 bases, with 23 bases sitting between them. In germline, CDR1 is SNHLY, CDR2 FYNNEI. CDR3 length: 16 amino acids. This chain's CDR3 is CASGGIQGLLVNEQFF. The DNA for the CDR3 is TGTGCCAGCGGCGGCATCCAGGGTCTTCTGGTCAATGAGCAGTTCTTC.

This clonotype was seen a few times. The rearrangement uses TRBV2 and TRBJ2-7; TRBD2 aligns across 13 bases. Trimming cost V 6 bases and J 2 bases; bases outside gene matches: 7. Germline CDR1 reads SNHLY; CDR2 reads FYNNEI. The CDR3 consists of 16 residues. The CDR3 reads CASRAQTSGGAYEQYF. DNA of the CDR3: TGTGCCAGCAGGGCCCAAACTAGCGGGGGGGCCTACGAGCAGTACTTC.

This clonotype came up many times. The chain recombines TRBV7-2 with TRBJ1-4; D may be TRBD1 (6 bases). Germline lookup yields CDR1 SGHTA and CDR2 FQGNSA. Trimming pared 5 bases from V and 6 bases from J, leaving 16 bases between. The CDR3 runs 15 residues. The CDR3, as DNA: TGTGCCAGCAGCCGAGGACAGACTAAACATGAAAAACTGTTTTTT. Protein sequence: CASSRGQTKHEKLFF.

This clonotype has ten or more counts. The chain uses TRBV7-9 and TRBJ2-3; 11 nucleotides align to TRBD1. The V and J ends lost 1 base and 4 bases, in that order; junction bases with no gene match: 1. Germline loops: CDR1 SEHNR, CDR2 FQNEAQ (reference sequence). The length of the CDR3 is 15 residues. CDR3 sequence reads: CASSLEGQGADTQYF. In DNA form, the CDR3 reads TGTGCCAGCAGCTTAGAGGGACAGGGGGCAGATACGCAGTATTTT.

The chain carries TRBV5-6 and TRBJ1-1; D ambiguous. Per germline, CDR1 SGHDT and CDR2 YYEEEE. Trimming cost V 0 bases and J 1 base, with 4 bases left between them. The CDR3 sequence is 13 residues long. The CDR3 sequence is CASSLERNTEAFF. The CDR3 bases are TGTGCCAGCAGCTTGGAAAGGAACACTGAAGCTTTCTTT.